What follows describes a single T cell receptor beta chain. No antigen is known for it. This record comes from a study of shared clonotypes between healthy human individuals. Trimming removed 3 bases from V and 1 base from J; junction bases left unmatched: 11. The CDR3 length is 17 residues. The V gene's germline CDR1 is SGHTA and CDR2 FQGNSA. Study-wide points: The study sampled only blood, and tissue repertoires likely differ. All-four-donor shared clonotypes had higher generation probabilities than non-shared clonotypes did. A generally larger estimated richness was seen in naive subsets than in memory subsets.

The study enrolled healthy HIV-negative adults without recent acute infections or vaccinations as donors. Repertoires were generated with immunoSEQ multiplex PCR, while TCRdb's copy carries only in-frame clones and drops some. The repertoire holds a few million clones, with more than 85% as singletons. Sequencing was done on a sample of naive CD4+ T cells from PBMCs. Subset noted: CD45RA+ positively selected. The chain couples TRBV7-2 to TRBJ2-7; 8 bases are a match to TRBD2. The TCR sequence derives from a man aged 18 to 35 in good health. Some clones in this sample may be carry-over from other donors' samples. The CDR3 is CASSFRLAGTPSYEQYF. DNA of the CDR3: TGTGCCAGCAGCTTTCGGCTAGCGGGCACTCCTTCCTACGAGCAGTACTTC.